The 8 T cell receptor beta chains listed next were all sequenced from one sample in a study of T cell responses to AZD1222 COVID-19 vaccine. Some clones are missing from TCRdb's copy, which holds only in-frame ones; the method was immunoSEQ multiplex PCR. This repertoire shows more than 95,000 clones, 84% found once; its top ten account for over 25%. Here the sequenced sample was peripheral blood, taken 28 days after the second AZD1222 dose. The receptors were gathered from an adult who received the AZD1222 COVID-19 vaccine.

The chain uses TRBV27 and TRBJ1-1, with 7 positions matching TRBD1. Germline trimming cut 9 bases from V and 4 bases from J; bases unmatched to any gene: 8. The germline gives CDR1 MNHEY, CDR2 SMNVEV (reference sequence). The CDR3 loop spans 13 amino acids. The CDR3 bases are TGTGCCAGTCAAGGGGGCGATTTCACTGAAGCTTTCTTT. This codes for CASQGGDFTEAFF.

This clone was seen a single time. The V and J genes are TRBV2 and TRBJ1-2; D not certain. V was trimmed by 8 bases and J by 5 bases, leaving 12 bases between them. The CDR3 sequence is 12 residues long. Germline CDR1 is SNHLY and CDR2 is FYNNEI. DNA of the CDR3: TGTGCCAGCCGGTCGGGAGGGTATGGCTACACCTTC. As protein: CASRSGGYGYTF.

CDR3 region: CSVGVGNYEQYF. The DNA for the CDR3 is TGCAGCGTTGGGGTAGGAAACTACGAGCAGTACTTC. The V call is TRBV29-1, the J call TRBJ2-7; no reliable D call. Germline CDR1 is SQVTM and CDR2 is ANQGSEA. The CDR3 is made up of 12 amino acids. V dropped 4 bases and J dropped 3 bases, with 10 bases sitting between them.

The CDR3 DNA sequence: TGTGCCTGGAGTTTAGTCCCTACAGGGCCCCAGCATTTT. This gives the protein CAWSLVPTGPQHF. V usage is TRBV30 and J usage is TRBJ1-5; TRBD1 might be the D (5 bases). Trimming left V 2 bases short and J 9 bases short, with 14 bases between. The CDR3 is 13 amino acids. CDR1 is GTSNPN and CDR2 is SVGIG in the germline V gene (reference sequence).

The chain uses TRBV7-3 and TRBJ2-3; maybe TRBD2 (6 bases). The CDR3 length is 14 residues. CDR1 and CDR2 from the germline V gene are SGHTA and FQGTGA. V dropped 7 bases and J dropped 3 bases, with 14 bases sitting between them. Here the CDR3 DNA reads TGTGCCAGCACCCTTGGGACTCCAACAGATACGCAGTATTTT. It translates to CASTLGTPTDTQYF. Full variable domain (remainder filled in from reference TRBV7-3 and TRBJ2-3): GAGVSQTPSNKVTEKGKYVELRCDPISGHTALYWYRQSLGQGPEFLIYFQGTGAADDSGLPNDRFFAVRPEGSVSTLKIQRTERGDSAVYLCASTLGTPTDTQYFGPGTRLTVL.

The count of this clone is one. The J gene is TRBJ2-5, the V gene TRBV3-1 (or the pseudogene TRBV3-2); the match to TRBD2 covers 7 bases. Per the germline V gene, CDR1 is LGHDT and CDR2 is YNNKEL (reference sequence). This CDR3 is 15 amino acids long. The V and J ends lost 4 bases and 1 base, in that order; junction bases with no gene match: 6. CDR3 region: CASSPPSGGQETQYF. In DNA, the CDR3 is TGTGCCAGCAGCCCCCCGTCGGGGGGCCAAGAGACCCAGTACTTC.

This sequence joins TRBV5-6 and TRBJ1-1, with a possible D match to TRBD1 (5 bases). This CDR3 spans 13 amino acids. V was cut by 4 bases and J by 2 bases, with 9 bases left in between. CDR1 and CDR2 (germline): SGHDT, YYEEEE. In DNA form, the CDR3 reads TGTGCCAGCAGCCCCTGGGGCAACACTGAAGCTTTCTTT. It is translated as CASSPWGNTEAFF. Together with reference TRBV5-6 and TRBJ1-1, the CDR3 gives the full variable domain: DAGVTQSPTHLIKTRGQQVTLRCSPKSGHDTVSWYQQALGQGPQFIFQYYEEEERQRGNFPDRFSGHQFPNYSSELNVNALLLGDSALYLCASSPWGNTEAFFGQGTRLTVV.

The V gene is TRBV5-1, the J gene TRBJ1-3; TRBD1 might be the D (6 bases). This CDR3 is 15 amino acids long. Germline V gene sequence: CDR1 SGHRS, CDR2 YFSETQ. V was clipped by 4 bases and J by 0 bases, with 11 bases between them. CDR3 DNA: TGCGCCAGCAGCCAACAGGGCTTCTCTGGAAACACCATATATTTT. Protein product: CASSQQGFSGNTIYF.